The TCR beta chain described here comes from a study of graft-versus-host responses after intestinal transplantation. The V gene's germline CDR1 is SGHAT and CDR2 FQNNGV. This CDR3 region has 14 residues. V shed 5 bases and J 3 bases; nucleotides not matched to a gene: 4. Turning to this clone: The target antigen is unknown.

Data came from immunoSEQ multiplex PCR; TCRdb stores just in-frame clones and leaves some out. The repertoire consists of 100,000 to 140,000 clones, with approximately 90% occurring once and the leading ten covering roughly 0.71%. This rearrangement joins TRBV11-2 to TRBJ1-2, with TRBD1 matching 9 bases. Here the sequenced sample was unstimulated CD4+ T cells sorted from spleen or lymph node cells, taken before transplant. This clonotype originated in a human donor who was the organ donor for an intestinal transplant. CDR3 DNA sequence: TGTGCCAGCAGCGGGGGACAGGGTGACTATGGCTACACCTTC. Protein: CASSGGQGDYGYTF.